Ten or more counts support the clone carrying this T cell receptor (beta chain). What it binds is not known. This sample stems from a study of T-cell memory formation after mild COVID-19. Study-wide results and caveats: CD4/CD8 balance characterized clones contracting day 15 to 85, and CD4+ skew characterized later expanders. Most CD4+ clones that shrank were in CM and EM, while CD8+ ones turned up in EMRA.

V was trimmed by 5 bases and J by 2 bases, leaving 18 bases between them. The CDR3 covers 16 residues. In germline, CDR1 is SEHNR, CDR2 FQNEAQ (reference sequence). Each CDR3 protein is one row after TCRdb ran MiXCR on the 5' RACE reads. The table shows hundreds of thousands of distinct CDR3 sequences, with roughly 19% occurring only once. The gene calls are TRBV7-9 and TRBJ2-5, with D possibly being TRBD1 (7 bases). This sequence originates from a man in his late teens or twenties who had mild COVID-19 (a few samples of this study predate the infection). Cell type and time point are not known. The sample consisted of PBMCs or a T cell subset sorted from them (not recorded which). The CDR3 protein is CASSRRRGQRQETQYF. The CDR3 nucleotides read TGTGCCAGCAGCCGAAGGAGGGGGCAAAGGCAAGAGACCCAGTACTTC.